The clone carrying this TCR beta chain appeared a single time. V lost 6 bases and J 0 bases, leaving 14 bases between the germline ends. Germline V lookup: CDR1 MNHNY, CDR2 SVGAGI (reference sequence). The length of the CDR3 is 16 residues. Sequencing was performed with immunoSEQ multiplex PCR; in TCRdb, only in-frame clones are kept and a portion is missing. The profile shows fewer than 110,000 clones, approximately 84% of them singletons. These data come from a study of blood T cell repertoires in COVID-19. This receptor was taken from a human donor in a cohort sampled during active COVID-19. Sequences were obtained from peripheral blood. J is TRBJ1-4 and V is TRBV6-6; D call uncertain. For the CDR3, the DNA is TGTGCCAGCAGCCAACAGTTTTTCGCAACTAATGAAAAACTGTTTTTT. It yields the protein CASSQQFFATNEKLFF.